A single sample gave rise to the 9 T cell receptor beta chains below, sequenced in a study of CD8+ T cells in alopecia areata. RNA was extracted and reverse transcribed into cDNA as the sequencing template. Profiling relied on immunoSEQ multiplex PCR, and the TCRdb table lists in-frame clones only, not all of them. Of 200,000 to 250,000 clones listed, approximately 61% were seen once; the top ten hold under 0.5%. This specimen was CD4+ T cells sorted from blood, taken at week 0. The receptors stem from a human donor with alopecia areata.

The chain combines TRBV6-5 with TRBJ2-2, with D perhaps TRBD1 or TRBD2 (5 bases each). Per the germline V gene, CDR1 is MNHEY and CDR2 is SVGAGI. CDR3 length: 15 residues. V lost 6 bases to trimming and J lost 3 bases, with 14 bases between them. CDR3 protein: CASREPGRHTGELFF. DNA for the CDR3: TGTGCCAGCAGGGAGCCGGGACGACACACCGGGGAGCTGTTTTTT.

This clone was seen a handful of times. The chain carries TRBV19 and TRBJ2-6; D remains unclear. Looked up from germline, CDR1 is LNHDA and CDR2 is SQIVND (reference sequence). V was trimmed by 4 bases and J by 2 bases, leaving 9 bases between them. The CDR3 runs to 15 residues. The CDR3 region has the DNA TGTGCCAGTAGTAGCGAAGGGACTGGGGCCAACGTCCTGACTTTC. Translating gives CASSSEGTGANVLTF.

This clone was found a few times. J is TRBJ1-1 and V is TRBV30; 9 nucleotides agree with TRBD1. Trimming at V came to 1 base and at J to 4 bases, leaving 4 bases not matched to a gene. Germline CDR1 and CDR2: GTSNPN and SVGIG (reference sequence). CDR3 length: 14 residues. Here the CDR3 reads CAWSGQTGGTEAFF. Written as DNA, the CDR3 is TGTGCCTGGAGTGGGCAGACAGGGGGCACTGAAGCTTTCTTT.

This chain connects TRBV9 to TRBJ1-2; TRBD1 agrees at 7 bases. The CDR3 is made up of 15 amino acids. The germline V gene has CDR1 SGDLS and CDR2 YYNGEE. V gave up 6 bases and J gave up 7 bases; unmatched junction bases: 15. DNA of the CDR3: TGTGCCAGCACCCTACGCGCACAAGACAGGGTTGGCTACACCTTC. It yields the protein CASTLRAQDRVGYTF.

A word on this clone: An end of the junction differs from the germline gene, which may be a read error. The chain is built from TRBV29-1 and TRBJ2-1, with no clear D. Germline V gene data show CDR1 as SQVTM and CDR2 as ANQGSEA. The CDR3 contains 13 residues. CDR3 protein: CSVVGVAHTPEVF. DNA for the CDR3: TGCAGCGTTGTTGGGGTAGCCCACACCCCCGAGGTCTTC.

This clone was observed a handful of times. The rearrangement links TRBV30 to TRBJ2-2; 10 bases align to TRBD1. V trimming: 3 bases; J trimming: 5 bases; junction bases outside the gene matches: 0. Germline V CDR1 and CDR2: GTSNPN, SVGIG (reference sequence). The CDR3 has 13 amino acids. The DNA for the CDR3 is TGTGCCTGGAGGGGACAGGGGACCGGGGAGCTGTTTTTT. It is translated as CAWRGQGTGELFF.

This chain connects TRBV7-9 to TRBJ2-7; D is unclear. V was shortened by 5 bases and J by 5 bases, with 13 bases between the two germline ends. The CDR3 spans 13 residues. CDR1 SEHNR and CDR2 FQNEAQ come from the germline V gene (reference sequence). In nucleotides, the CDR3 is TGTGCCAGCAGCACCCCGCATTCGAACGAGCAGTACTTC. Translating gives CASSTPHSNEQYF.

The V and J genes are TRBV30 and TRBJ1-2; unclear D gene. The CDR3 extends over 13 amino acids. Germline-derived CDR1 and CDR2 are GTSNPN and SVGIG (reference sequence). V was shortened by 2 bases and J by 4 bases, with 11 bases between the two germline ends. The CDR3 nucleotides read TGTGCCTGGAGTCTGACACCCTCCTATGGCTACACCTTC. It specifies CAWSLTPSYGYTF.

The CDR3 region is CAISGGQQGNTEAFF. CDR3 DNA: TGTGCCATCAGTGGAGGGCAACAGGGGAACACTGAAGCTTTCTTT. V is TRBV10-3 and J is TRBJ1-1; TRBD1 is a possible D gene (6 bases). This CDR3 has 15 amino acids. The germline gives CDR1 ENHRY, CDR2 SYGVKD. V was cut by 4 bases and J by 1 base, with 13 bases left in between.